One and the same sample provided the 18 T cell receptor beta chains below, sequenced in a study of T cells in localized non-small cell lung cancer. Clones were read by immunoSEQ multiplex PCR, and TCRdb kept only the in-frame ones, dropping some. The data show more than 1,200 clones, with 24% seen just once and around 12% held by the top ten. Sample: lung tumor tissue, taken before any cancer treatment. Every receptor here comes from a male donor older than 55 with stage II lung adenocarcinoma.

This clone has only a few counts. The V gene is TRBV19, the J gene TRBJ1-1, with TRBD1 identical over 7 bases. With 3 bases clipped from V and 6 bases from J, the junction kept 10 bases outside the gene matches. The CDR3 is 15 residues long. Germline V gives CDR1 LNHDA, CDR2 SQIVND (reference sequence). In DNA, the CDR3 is TGTGCCAGTAGTATGAAGTCGGGGACAGTCTCTGAAGCTTTCTTT. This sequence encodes CASSMKSGTVSEAFF.

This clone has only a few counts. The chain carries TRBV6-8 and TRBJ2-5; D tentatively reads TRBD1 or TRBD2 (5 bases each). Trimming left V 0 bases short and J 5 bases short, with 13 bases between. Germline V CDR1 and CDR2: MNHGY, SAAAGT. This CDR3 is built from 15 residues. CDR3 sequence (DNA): TGTGCCAGCAGTTACTCCCGGAGTAGGGACGAGACCCAGTACTTC. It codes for CASSYSRSRDETQYF.

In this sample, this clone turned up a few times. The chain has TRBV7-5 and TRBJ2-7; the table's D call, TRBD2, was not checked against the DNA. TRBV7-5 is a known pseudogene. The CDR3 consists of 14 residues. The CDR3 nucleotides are TGTGCCAGCAGCTTACCCGGGAGACCCCTCGAGCAGTACTTC. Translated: CASSLPGRPLEQYF.

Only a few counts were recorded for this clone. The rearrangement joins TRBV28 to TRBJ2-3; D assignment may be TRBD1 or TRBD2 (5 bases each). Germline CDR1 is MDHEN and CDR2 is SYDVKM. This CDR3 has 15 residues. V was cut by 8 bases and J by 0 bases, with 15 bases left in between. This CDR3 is CASRLGEGSTDTQYF. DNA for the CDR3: TGTGCCAGCCGCCTGGGTGAGGGGAGCACAGATACGCAGTATTTT.

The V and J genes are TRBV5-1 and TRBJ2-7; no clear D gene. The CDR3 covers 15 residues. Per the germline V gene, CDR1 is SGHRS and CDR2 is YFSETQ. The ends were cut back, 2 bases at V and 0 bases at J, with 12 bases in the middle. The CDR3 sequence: CASSFRTLSSYEQYF. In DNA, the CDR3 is TGCGCCAGCAGCTTCCGCACCCTCAGCTCCTACGAGCAGTACTTC.

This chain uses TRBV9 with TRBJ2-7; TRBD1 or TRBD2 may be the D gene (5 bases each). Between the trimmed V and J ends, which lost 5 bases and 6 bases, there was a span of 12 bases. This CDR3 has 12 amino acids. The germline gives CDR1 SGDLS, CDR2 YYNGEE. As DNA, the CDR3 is TGTGCCAGCAGTGCTCAGGGAGTCGAGCAGTACTTC. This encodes CASSAQGVEQYF.

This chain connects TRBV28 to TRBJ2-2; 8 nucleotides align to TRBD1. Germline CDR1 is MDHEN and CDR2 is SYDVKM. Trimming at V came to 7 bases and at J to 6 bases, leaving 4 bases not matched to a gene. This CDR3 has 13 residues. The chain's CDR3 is CASTGQVSGELFF. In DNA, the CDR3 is TGTGCCAGCACGGGACAGGTCTCCGGGGAGCTGTTTTTT.

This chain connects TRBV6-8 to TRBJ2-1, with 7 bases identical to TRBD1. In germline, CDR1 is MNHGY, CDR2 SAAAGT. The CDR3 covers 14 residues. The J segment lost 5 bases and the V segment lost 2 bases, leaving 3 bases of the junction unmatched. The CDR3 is CASSYGTAHNEQFF. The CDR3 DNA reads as TGTGCCAGCAGTTACGGGACAGCTCACAATGAGCAGTTCTTC.

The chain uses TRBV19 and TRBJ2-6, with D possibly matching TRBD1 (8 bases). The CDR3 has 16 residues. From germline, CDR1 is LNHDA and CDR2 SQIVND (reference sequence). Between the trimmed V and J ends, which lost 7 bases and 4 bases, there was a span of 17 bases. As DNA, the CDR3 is TGTGCCAGTATAGGCACAGGGGGGGAAGGGGCCAACGTCCTGACTTTC. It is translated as CASIGTGGEGANVLTF.

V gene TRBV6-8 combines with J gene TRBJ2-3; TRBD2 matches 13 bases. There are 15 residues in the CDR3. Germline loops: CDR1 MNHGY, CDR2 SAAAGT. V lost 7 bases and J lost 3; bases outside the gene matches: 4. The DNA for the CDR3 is TGTGCCAGCACCCGGACTAGCGGGAGAACAGATACGCAGTATTTT. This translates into CASTRTSGRTDTQYF.

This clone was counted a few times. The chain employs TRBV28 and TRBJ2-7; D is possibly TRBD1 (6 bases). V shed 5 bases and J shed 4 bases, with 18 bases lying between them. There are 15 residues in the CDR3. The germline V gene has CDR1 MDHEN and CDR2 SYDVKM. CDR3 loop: CASSARTGTKYEQYF. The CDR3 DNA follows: TGTGCCAGCAGTGCCCGCACCGGGACAAAGTACGAGCAGTACTTC.

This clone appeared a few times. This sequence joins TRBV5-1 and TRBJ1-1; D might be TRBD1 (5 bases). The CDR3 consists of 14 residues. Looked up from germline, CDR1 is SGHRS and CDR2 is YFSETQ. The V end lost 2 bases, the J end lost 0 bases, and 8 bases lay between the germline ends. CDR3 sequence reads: CASSLGQMNTEAFF. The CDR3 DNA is TGCGCCAGCAGCTTAGGACAAATGAACACTGAAGCTTTCTTT. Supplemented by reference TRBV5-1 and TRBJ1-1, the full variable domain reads KAGVTQTPRYLIKTRGQQVTLSCSPISGHRSVSWYQQTPGQGLQFLFEYFSETQRNKGNFPGRFSGRQFSNSRSEMNVSTLELGDSALYLCASSLGQMNTEAFFGQGTRLTVV.

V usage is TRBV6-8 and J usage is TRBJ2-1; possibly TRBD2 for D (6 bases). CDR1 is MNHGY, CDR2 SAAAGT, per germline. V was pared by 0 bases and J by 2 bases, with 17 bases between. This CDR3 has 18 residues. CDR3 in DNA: TGTGCCAGCAGTTACTCTTCCGGGGCGGGAATTACCTACAATGAGCAGTTCTTC. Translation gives CASSYSSGAGITYNEQFF.

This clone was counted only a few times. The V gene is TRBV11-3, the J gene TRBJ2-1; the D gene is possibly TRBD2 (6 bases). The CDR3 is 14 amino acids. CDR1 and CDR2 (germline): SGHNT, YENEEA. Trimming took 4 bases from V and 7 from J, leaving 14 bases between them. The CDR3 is CASSYAGRLNEQFF. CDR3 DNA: TGTGCCAGCAGCTACGCGGGGAGACTGAATGAGCAGTTCTTC.

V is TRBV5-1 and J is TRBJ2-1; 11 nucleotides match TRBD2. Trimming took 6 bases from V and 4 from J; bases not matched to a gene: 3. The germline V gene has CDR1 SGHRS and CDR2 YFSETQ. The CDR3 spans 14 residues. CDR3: CASKSSGGYNEQFF. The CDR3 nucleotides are TGCGCCAGCAAATCTAGCGGGGGGTACAATGAGCAGTTCTTC.

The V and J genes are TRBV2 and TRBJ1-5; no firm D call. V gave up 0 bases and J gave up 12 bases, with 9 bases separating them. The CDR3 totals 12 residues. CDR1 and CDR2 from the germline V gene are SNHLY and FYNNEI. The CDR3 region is CASSEALEGQHF. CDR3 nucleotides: TGTGCCAGCAGTGAAGCGCTGGAGGGCCAGCATTTT.

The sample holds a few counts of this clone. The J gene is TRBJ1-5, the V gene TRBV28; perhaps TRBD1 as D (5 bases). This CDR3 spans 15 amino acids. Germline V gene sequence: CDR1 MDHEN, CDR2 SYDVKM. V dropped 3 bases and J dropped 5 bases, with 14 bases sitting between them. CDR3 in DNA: TGTGCCAGCAGTTTCGGGGGGTTTCTCCATCAGCCCCAGCATTTT. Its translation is CASSFGGFLHQPQHF.

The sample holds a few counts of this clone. The DNA for the CDR3 is TGTGCCAGTACCTTCAACGACGGAGTTTTCTTT. Translating gives CASTFNDGVFF. The genes are TRBV19 and TRBJ1-1; unclear D gene. Germline V lookup: CDR1 LNHDA, CDR2 SQIVND (reference sequence). V dropped 7 bases and J dropped 13 bases, with 16 bases sitting between them. The length of the CDR3 is 11 residues.